Below are 27 T cell receptor beta chains sequenced from a single sample in a study of persistence of HIV-infected CD4 T cells. These TCRs' antigens remain unknown. This was the immunoSEQ version 4 assay in survey mode. Profiling relied on immunoSEQ multiplex PCR, and the TCRdb table lists in-frame clones only, not all of them. Of about 36,000 clones detected, 85% appear once; the ten largest clones hold 5.4%. Cells were stimulated with overlapping HIV-1 Gag 15-mer peptides. CD40L-negative CD69-negative CD45RO-high memory CD4+ T cells were sorted as populations depleted of antigen-responding cells. The sequencing used cultured CD4+ T cells from PBMCs, collected from a patient who received antiretroviral therapy. Receptors originate from an adult with HIV. The donor label of this sample is uncertain.

CDR3 nucleotides: TGCGCCAGCAGCTTGGGACAGGGTGCCTCAGATACGCAGTATTTT. This translates into CASSLGQGASDTQYF. V usage is TRBV5-1 and J usage is TRBJ2-3; TRBD1 aligns across 7 bases. The CDR3 extends over 15 amino acids. The J segment lost 4 bases and the V segment lost 0 bases, leaving 5 bases of the junction unmatched. Germline CDR1 reads SGHRS; CDR2 reads YFSETQ.

The chain links TRBV7-2 to TRBJ1-1; D might be TRBD1 (5 bases). Germline V gene data show CDR1 as SGHTA and CDR2 as FQGNSA. The ends were cut back, 4 bases at V and 1 base at J, with 16 bases in the middle. This CDR3 has 16 amino acids. The CDR3 is CASSSLPGRTNTEAFF. The CDR3 bases are TGTGCCAGCAGCTCCCTTCCGGGACGGACGAACACTGAAGCTTTCTTT. Together with reference TRBV7-2 and TRBJ1-1, the CDR3 gives the full variable domain: GAGVSQSPSNKVTEKGKDVELRCDPISGHTALYWYRQSLGQGLEFLIYFQGNSAPDKSGLPSDRFSAERTGGSVSTLTIQRTQQEDSAVYLCASSSLPGRTNTEAFFGQGTRLTVV.

V usage is TRBV7-2 and J usage is TRBJ2-7; 13 positions match TRBD2. The length of the CDR3 is 18 residues. The germline CDR1 and CDR2 sequences are SGHTA and FQGNSA. V lost 4 bases to trimming and J lost 2 bases; unmatched junction nucleotides: 11. The chain's CDR3 is CASSYGLAGAQVPYEQYF. The CDR3 region has the DNA TGTGCCAGCAGCTATGGACTAGCGGGGGCCCAAGTCCCCTACGAGCAGTACTTC.

The chain carries TRBV28 and TRBJ1-1, with 12 bases lining up with TRBD1. The V gene end was trimmed by 6 bases and the J gene end by 5 bases; junction bases not matched to a gene: 10. The CDR3 has 16 amino acids. CDR1 MDHEN and CDR2 SYDVKM come from the germline V gene. The DNA for the CDR3 is TGTGCCAGCAGGCCATCCGGGACAGGGGGCCGGACTGAAGCTTTCTTT. This codes for CASRPSGTGGRTEAFF.

This clone showed up just once. The chain employs TRBV7-8 and TRBJ1-1; 7 bases match TRBD1. Germline loops: CDR1 SGHVS, CDR2 FQNEAQ. Trimming at V came to 5 bases and at J to 8 bases, leaving 5 bases not matched to a gene. The CDR3 runs 12 residues. The CDR3: CASSPRTGEAFF. The DNA of the CDR3 is TGTGCCAGCAGCCCCCGGACAGGAGAAGCTTTCTTT.

V and J are TRBV19 and TRBJ2-7, with TRBD1 identical over 9 bases. The V gene's germline CDR1 is LNHDA and CDR2 SQIVND (reference sequence). V dropped 1 base and J dropped 2; count of bases not matched to a gene: 6. This CDR3 is built from 16 residues. CDR3 protein: CASSIVPRTGAYEQYF. In nucleotides, the CDR3 is TGTGCCAGTAGTATAGTTCCCCGGACAGGGGCCTACGAGCAGTACTTC.

The chain is built from TRBV28 and TRBJ2-5, with TRBD1 identical over 8 bases. V shed 7 bases, J shed 3 bases, and the junction held 10 bases outside the gene matches. Germline-derived CDR1 and CDR2 are MDHEN and SYDVKM. This CDR3 region has 15 residues. The CDR3 here is CASTQTGEGEETQYF. Here the CDR3 DNA reads TGTGCCAGCACCCAGACAGGGGAAGGCGAAGAGACCCAGTACTTC. Full variable domain (outside the CDR3, taken from reference TRBV28 and TRBJ2-5): DVKVTQSSRYLVKRTGEKVFLECVQDMDHENMFWYRQDPGLGLRLIYFSYDVKMKEKGDIPEGYSVSREKKERFSLILESASTNQTSMYLCASTQTGEGEETQYFGPGTRLLVL.

V gene TRBV27 combines with J gene TRBJ1-5, with D perhaps TRBD1 (5 bases). There are 13 residues in the CDR3. V was trimmed by 6 bases and J by 4 bases, leaving 10 bases between them. Germline V lookup: CDR1 MNHEY, CDR2 SMNVEV (reference sequence). In DNA form, the CDR3 reads TGTGCCAGCAGCCCCGGGGGGAATCAGCCCCAGCATTTT. It codes for CASSPGGNQPQHF.

The J gene is TRBJ2-7, the V gene TRBV6-5, with D possibly being TRBD1 (6 bases). Germline V gene data show CDR1 as MNHEY and CDR2 as SVGAGI. CDR3 length: 12 amino acids. The ends were cut back, 5 bases at V and 1 base at J, with 6 bases in the middle. The CDR3 sequence: CASSTGSYEQYF. Here the CDR3 DNA reads TGTGCCAGCAGTACAGGGTCCTACGAGCAGTACTTC.

The chain links TRBV6-2 or TRBV6-3 to TRBJ2-1; weak D call: TRBD2 (5 bases). V was trimmed by 5 bases and J by 4 bases, leaving 12 bases between them. Germline assignment: CDR1 MNHEY and CDR2 SVGEGT. CDR3 length equals 14 residues. The CDR3 region is CASSSGFQYNEQFF. For the CDR3, the DNA is TGTGCCAGCAGTAGCGGCTTCCAGTACAATGAGCAGTTCTTC.

The chain employs TRBV5-4 and TRBJ2-7; 10 bases agree with TRBD1. The CDR3 runs 14 residues. V shed 5 bases, J shed 2 bases, and the junction held 4 bases outside the gene matches. Per germline, CDR1 SGHNT and CDR2 YYREEE (reference sequence). CDR3 bases: TGTGCCAGCAGTACGGACAGGGGGGCCTACGAGCAGTACTTC. Translated, it gives CASSTDRGAYEQYF.

The chain links TRBV6-4 to TRBJ1-1; D is perhaps TRBD1 (6 bases). Germline CDR1 reads MRHNA; CDR2 reads SNTAGT. Deletions cut 0 bases from V and 1 base from J, with 9 bases between. The CDR3 runs to 15 residues. The CDR3 region is CASSDSGGPNTEAFF. In DNA, the CDR3 is TGTGCCAGCAGTGACTCTGGGGGCCCGAACACTGAAGCTTTCTTT.

V gene TRBV5-4 combines with J gene TRBJ1-2; no firm D call. The V end lost 0 bases, the J end lost 6 bases, and 9 bases lay between the germline ends. CDR1 and CDR2 (germline): SGHNT, YYREEE (reference sequence). The CDR3 is made up of 13 amino acids. The CDR3 DNA sequence: TGTGCCAGCAGCTTGGCGAGTGGAAATGGCTACACCTTC. Its translation is CASSLASGNGYTF.

The chain is built from TRBV10-3 and TRBJ1-2, with D unclear. Germline values: CDR1 ENHRY, CDR2 SYGVKD. CDR3 length: 14 residues. The V and J ends lost 7 bases and 2 bases respectively, with 14 bases between them. The chain's CDR3 is CAITELGGNYGYTF. CDR3 DNA sequence: TGTGCCATCACCGAACTCGGAGGGAACTATGGCTACACCTTC.

The chain carries TRBV27 and TRBJ2-7, with 14 positions matching TRBD2. V dropped 1 base and J dropped 3; count of bases not matched to a gene: 5. The V gene's germline CDR1 is MNHEY and CDR2 SMNVEV (reference sequence). This CDR3 has 17 residues. CDR3 protein: CASSLLPGLAGVYEQYF. The CDR3 nucleotides are TGTGCCAGCAGTTTATTACCGGGACTAGCGGGGGTCTACGAGCAGTACTTC.

The rearrangement links TRBV6-5 to TRBJ1-1; weak D call: TRBD1 (6 bases). The CDR3 sequence is 14 residues long. The germline V gene encodes CDR1 MNHEY and CDR2 SVGAGI. Between the trimmed V and J ends, which lost 7 bases and 2 bases, there was a span of 14 bases. CDR3 sequence (DNA): TGTGCCAGCACCGTTTCGACAGGTAACACTGAAGCTTTCTTT. It is translated as CASTVSTGNTEAFF.

The CDR3: CASSQDSGLAAQDTQYF. The CDR3 nucleotides read TGTGCCAGCAGCCAAGATTCCGGACTAGCAGCCCAAGATACGCAGTATTTT. The chain recombines TRBV3-1 (or the pseudogene TRBV3-2) with TRBJ2-3, with TRBD2 matching 8 bases. The V gene end was trimmed by 0 bases and the J gene end by 5 bases; junction bases not matched to a gene: 10. CDR3 length: 17 amino acids. Germline V gene data show CDR1 as LGHDT and CDR2 as YNNKEL (reference sequence).

This rearrangement joins TRBV2 to TRBJ2-2, with 9 bases matching TRBD1. This CDR3 region has 15 residues. The germline V gene has CDR1 SNHLY and CDR2 FYNNEI. With V trimmed by 3 bases and J by 6 bases, 5 bases remained unmatched. CDR3 nucleotides: TGTGCCAGCAGTGAGGGACAGGGTTGGGCCGGGGAGCTGTTTTTT. It translates to CASSEGQGWAGELFF.

The chain carries TRBV9 and TRBJ2-2; D is undetermined. Trimming took off 4 bases at V and 4 bases at J, with 11 bases between the two ends. Germline V gives CDR1 SGDLS, CDR2 YYNGEE. The CDR3 extends over 14 amino acids. The CDR3 region is CASSSGMATGELFF. The CDR3 DNA sequence: TGTGCCAGCAGCTCTGGGATGGCCACCGGGGAGCTGTTTTTT.

This chain links TRBV5-1 with TRBJ1-6; tentative D call: TRBD1 (5 bases). V lost 0 bases, J lost 2 bases, and 12 bases lay in between. This CDR3 spans 17 amino acids. Germline CDR1 reads SGHRS; CDR2 reads YFSETQ. The CDR3 here is CASSLEGLVAYNSPLHF. In DNA, the CDR3 is TGCGCCAGCAGCTTGGAGGGACTGGTGGCCTATAATTCACCCCTCCACTTT.

This chain connects TRBV29-1 to TRBJ2-7; D may be TRBD1 or TRBD2 (5 bases each). This CDR3 has 14 amino acids. Trimming pared 5 bases from V and 2 bases from J, leaving 16 bases between. Germline CDR1 reads SQVTM; CDR2 reads ANQGSEA. For the CDR3, the DNA is TGCAGCGTTCTTGCTGCAGGGAGAACCTACGAGCAGTACTTC. Translating gives CSVLAAGRTYEQYF.

The chain couples TRBV28 to TRBJ1-1; D might be TRBD1 (5 bases). Germline V CDR1 and CDR2: MDHEN, SYDVKM. Trimming shortened V by 5 bases and J by 0 bases, and 16 bases separated the two germline ends. The CDR3 covers 16 residues. The CDR3 protein is CASSGTVSFMNTEAFF. Here the CDR3 DNA reads TGTGCCAGCAGTGGGACCGTTTCCTTCATGAACACTGAAGCTTTCTTT.

Only one count was recorded for this clone. The V and J genes are TRBV4-1 and TRBJ1-3, with D perhaps matching TRBD1 (5 bases). The CDR3 spans 15 residues. Trimming pared 3 bases from V and 0 bases from J, leaving 9 bases between. Germline V gene sequence: CDR1 MGHRA, CDR2 YSYEKL. In DNA form, the CDR3 reads TGCGCCAGCAGCCACGTAAGGGGCTCTGGAAACACCATATATTTT. It translates to CASSHVRGSGNTIYF.

The rearrangement links TRBV28 to TRBJ1-5, with D uncertain. The CDR3 consists of 16 residues. The V end was cut by 3 bases, the J end by 4 bases, with 16 bases between. The V gene's germline CDR1 is MDHEN and CDR2 SYDVKM. The CDR3 reads CASSLTGAWGNQPQHF. CDR3 coding DNA: TGTGCCAGCAGTTTGACGGGTGCATGGGGAAATCAGCCCCAGCATTTT.

This sequence joins TRBV7-3 and TRBJ2-7, with 7 positions matching TRBD2. Germline CDR1 SGHTA, CDR2 FQGTGA. CDR3 length equals 13 residues. The V segment lost 3 bases and the J segment 5 bases; nucleotides outside the gene matches: 4. CDR3 nucleotides: TGTGCCAGCAGCTTTTACGGGGGGAACGAGCAGTACTTC. Protein product: CASSFYGGNEQYF.

The rearrangement uses TRBV2 and TRBJ1-6, with D possibly being TRBD1 (6 bases). The CDR3 runs to 15 residues. Trimming took off 3 bases at V and 7 bases at J, with 13 bases between the two ends. Germline values: CDR1 SNHLY, CDR2 FYNNEI. DNA for the CDR3: TGTGCCAGCAGTGAGCGGGGGGCTGAGAATTCACCCCTCCACTTT. It encodes CASSERGAENSPLHF.

J is TRBJ2-1 and V is TRBV6-5, with no clear D. Trimming took 2 bases from V and 5 from J, leaving 13 bases between them. Per germline, CDR1 MNHEY and CDR2 SVGAGI. The CDR3 consists of 15 residues. The CDR3 nucleotides are TGTGCCAGCAGTTACACATTAACAGCAAACAATGAGCAGTTCTTC. Its protein product is CASSYTLTANNEQFF.